This T cell receptor beta chain comes out of a study of shared clonotypes between healthy human individuals. The naive CD8 fraction comprised CD45RO-negative cells positively selected for CCR7 and excluded terminally differentiated effector memory CD45RA+ cells. Germline V lookup: CDR1 SEHNR, CDR2 FQNEAQ (reference sequence). Trimming cost V 5 bases and J 1 base, with 10 bases left between them. The CDR3 is 14 amino acids. Here immunoSEQ multiplex PCR was the method, and the copy in TCRdb shows in-frame clones only, minus some. The sample has about 800,000 clones; about 96% are singletons. This sequence joins TRBV7-9 and TRBJ2-3; possible D gene TRBD2, 5 bases. This clonotype was sampled from a man younger than 40 in good health. Sequenced sample: naive CD8+ T cells sorted from blood. CDR3 DNA: TGTGCCAGCAGCCCGGAGGAAGGCACAGATACGCAGTATTTT. Translation: CASSPEEGTDTQYF.